The sequence of this TCR beta chain was determined in a study of CD8 T cell repertoires and HIV-1 epitope variants. Assay: immunoSEQ multiplex PCR; the TCRdb copy retains only in-frame clones and omits some. This sample has roughly 5,200 clones, with about 65% found just once. This clone has a handful of counts. Antigen: not known. Germline-derived CDR1 and CDR2 are MNHNS and SASEGT. The junction had 1 base not matched to a gene; V was cut back by 2 bases and J by 0 bases. The CDR3 spans 16 residues. This TCR derives from a male donor with HIV. The J gene is TRBJ2-6, the V gene TRBV6-1; 7 nucleotides match TRBD1. Sequencing input: cultured CD8+ T cells derived from PBMCs. The CDR3 reads CASSESGGSGANVLTF. The CDR3 nucleotides read TGTGCCAGCAGTGAATCAGGGGGCTCTGGGGCCAACGTCCTGACTTTC.